Below, one TCR beta chain is given with its context. Sequenced by immunoSEQ multiplex PCR; TCRdb stores in-frame clones only, minus some. Of around 220,000 clones listed, under 90% are singletons. This entry comes from a study of blood T cell repertoires in COVID-19. The V end lost 1 base, the J end lost 9 bases, and 13 bases lay between the germline ends. The V gene's germline CDR1 is LNHNV and CDR2 YYDKDF (reference sequence). The CDR3 has 14 residues. This rearrangement joins TRBV15 to TRBJ1-5; no firm D call. The receptor was isolated from a woman over 75 with COVID-19, enrolled during active disease. Sequencing was performed on peripheral blood. The CDR3 nucleotides are TGTGCCACCAGCAGAGGGAGCGTTGTTTGGCCCCAGCATTTT. The encoded protein is CATSRGSVVWPQHF. The variable domain in full, with the rest retrieved from reference TRBV15 and TRBJ1-5, is DAMVIQNPRYQVTQFGKPVTLSCSQTLNHNVMYWYQQKSSQAPKLLFHYYDKDFNNEADTPDNFQSRRPNTSFCFLDIRSPGLGDTAMYLCATSRGSVVWPQHFGDGTRLSIL.